These 14 T cell receptor beta chains were all obtained from the same sample, sequenced in a study of tumor-infiltrating lymphocytes in primary liver carcinoma. From unsorted bulk tissue weighing roughly 19-32 mg, DNA and RNA were co-extracted. TCR beta cDNA was prepared out of around 460 ng total RNA by means of a constant-region primer. Slightly modified ARM-PCR served as the procedure for the TCR beta libraries. These libraries came from three rounds of nested multiplex PCR. In the first two PCR rounds, TRBV1-TRBV30 forward primers were paired with a C-beta reverse primer, and each round lasted approximately 10 cycles. TCRdb recomputed calls from the multiplex PCR reads with MiXCR, one row per CDR3 protein. The data show tens of thousands of distinct CDR3 sequences, about three quarters seen once. Source material: liver tumor tissue from sampling region 3. Subset in this sample: tumor region T3, left-lateral pole. Every receptor here comes from a man aged 35 to 55 with primary liver carcinoma and hepatitis B virus infection.

Concerning this clonotype itself: Compared with germline, one end of the junction differs, possibly owing to a read error. The rearrangement uses TRBV14 and TRBJ1-4; no firm D call. The CDR3 loop spans 17 amino acids. Germline lookup yields CDR1 SGHDN and CDR2 FVKESK. The CDR3 bases are TGTGTCAGCAGACAAGTCCTAGATGCTGCAACTAATGAAAAACTGTTTTTT. Translation: CVSRQVLDAATNEKLFF.

Worth noting for this clonotype: Its ends do not fully match the called genes, so a read error is possible. This chain links TRBV10-3 with TRBJ2-7; TRBD1 matches at 8 bases. The CDR3 is made up of 20 amino acids. Germline CDR1 ENHRY, CDR2 SYGVKD. For the CDR3, the DNA is TGTACCATCAGTGGGGGTACCCTCCAAACAGGGGGGAAGCAGCGAATTGAGCAGTACTTC. Its protein product is CTISGGTLQTGGKQRIEQYF.

The chain combines TRBV14 with TRBJ2-1; TRBD2 is a possible D gene (6 bases). The V end was cut by 2 bases, the J end by 5 bases, with 19 bases between. Germline CDR1 and CDR2: SGHDN and FVKESK. The CDR3 sequence is 17 residues long. CDR3 in DNA: TGTGCCAGCAGCCAATCGGGACTGCACCCGCGGCACAATGAGCAGTTCTTC. As protein: CASSQSGLHPRHNEQFF.

A word on this clonotype: A junction boundary mismatches the germline segment, possibly from a read error. This chain connects TRBV6-5 to TRBJ2-7; D perhaps matches TRBD1 (6 bases). This CDR3 comprises 14 residues. Germline-derived CDR1 and CDR2 are MNHEY and SVGAGI. CDR3 sequence (DNA): TGTGCCAGCAGTTACTATATGCAGGGGTACGATCAGTACTTC. It encodes CASSYYMQGYDQYF.

The chain uses TRBV4-1 and TRBJ2-2, with a weak D call TRBD1 (5 bases). Germline lookup yields CDR1 MGHRA and CDR2 YSYEKL. CDR3 length: 14 amino acids. The CDR3 sequence: CARSQDSGAGELFF. DNA of the CDR3: TGCGCTAGAAGCCAAGACAGTGGGGCTGGGGAGCTGTTTTTT.

Note on this clonotype: An end of the junction does not agree with germline; a read error may underlie this. CDR3 region: CASSFVGLYYERFF. Here the CDR3 DNA reads TGTGCCAGCAGCTTTGTGGGGTTGTACTACGAGCGGTTCTTC. This chain connects TRBV11-2 to TRBJ2-7, with a weak D call TRBD2 (5 bases). The CDR3 extends over 14 amino acids. Germline-derived CDR1 and CDR2 are SGHAT and FQNNGV.

Concerning this clonotype: The missing conserved phenylalanine or tryptophan at the end of this CDR3 makes a read error likely. The CDR3 here is CASSGGLAGLRGVFEQFL. CDR3 DNA: TGTGCCAGCAGCGGCGGACTAGCGGGACTACGAGGAGTCTTTGAGCAGTTCCTC. The chain uses TRBV7-3 and TRBJ2-1, with 12 nucleotides matching TRBD2. The CDR3 runs 18 residues. Germline CDR1 SGHTA, CDR2 FQGTGA. The V segment lost 5 bases and the J segment 9 bases; nucleotides outside the gene matches: 17.

This clonotype is termed medium-sized. The V call is TRBV12-3 or TRBV12-4, the J call TRBJ1-5; unclear D gene. This CDR3 is built from 14 residues. V lost 6 bases, J lost 1 base, and 10 bases lay in between. The DNA of the CDR3 is TGTGCCAGCAGCAAGGGCCCAAGCAATCAGCCCCAGCATTTT. This codes for CASSKGPSNQPQHF.

Concerning this clonotype: Its ends do not fully match the called genes, so a read error is possible. The chain is built from TRBV12-3 or TRBV12-4 and TRBJ1-4; TRBD1 might be the D (6 bases). The CDR3 runs to 15 residues. The CDR3 DNA reads as TGTGCTAGCAGTTTAGAAGGACAGTCTAATGAAAAACTGTTTTTT. Protein sequence: CASSLEGQSNEKLFF.

The V and J genes are TRBV29-1 and TRBJ2-1; tentative D call: TRBD1 (5 bases). Germline-derived CDR1 and CDR2 are SQVTM and ANQGSEA. The CDR3 has 13 amino acids. V lost 3 bases to trimming and J lost 6 bases, with 12 bases between them. The CDR3 DNA is TGCAGCGTTGAGGACACCATGAGCAATGAGCAGTTCTTC. This translates into CSVEDTMSNEQFF.

As concerns this clonotype: This may be a read error: a much more frequent sequence differs by one nucleotide. In this CDR3 the conserved last residue, phenylalanine or tryptophan, is missing, so a read error is likely. CDR3: CASSLESGSGYEQYS. The CDR3 coding sequence is TGTGCCAGCAGCTTAGAGAGCGGGAGCGGCTACGAGCAGTACTCC. The chain recombines TRBV7-8 with TRBJ2-7, with 8 bases fitting TRBD2. The length of the CDR3 is 15 residues. CDR1 and CDR2 (germline): SGHVS, FQNEAQ. After removal of 1 base from V and 3 bases from J, the junction contained 5 bases not matched to a gene.

Remarks on this clonotype: The junction and the germline gene differ at one end; a read error may be behind it. This chain connects TRBV6-5 to TRBJ2-1; D gene unclear. Germline CDR1 and CDR2: MNHEY and SVGAGI. The CDR3 is 14 amino acids. The CDR3 sequence: CANSPFPEGSIGFF. CDR3 nucleotides: TGTGCCAACAGTCCCTTTCCAGAAGGTTCAATTGGATTCTTC.

This clonotype came up once. Possible read error: a much larger clone is one base away. The CDR3 ends on some other residue instead of the conserved phenylalanine or tryptophan, so this is likely a read error. The chain employs TRBV6-1 and TRBJ2-7; TRBD2 is a possible D gene (5 bases). V was clipped by 6 bases and J by 5 bases, with 17 bases between them. The V gene's germline CDR1 is MNHNS and CDR2 SASEGT. The CDR3 extends over 14 amino acids. The CDR3 region is CASSLRDKTHEQYL. CDR3 nucleotide sequence: TGTGCCAGCAGCCTCCGGGATAAAACCCACGAGCAGTACCTC.

V and J are TRBV6-1 and TRBJ2-7; no firm D call. V was shortened by 9 bases and J by 1 base, with 13 bases between the two germline ends. This CDR3 has 13 amino acids. The V gene's germline CDR1 is MNHNS and CDR2 SASEGT. CDR3 region: CASSPDESYEQYF. As DNA, the CDR3 is TGTGCCAGTAGTCCCGATGAATCCTACGAGCAGTACTTC.